This is a list of T cell receptor beta chains from one sample in a study of Ad26.COV2.S vaccination and SARS-CoV-2 variants. Generated by immunoSEQ multiplex PCR, the TCRdb table keeps only in-frame clones and is missing some. There are hundreds of thousands of clones in the sample; about 90% occur only once, and 1.5% lies in the top ten. The starting material was peripheral blood, obtained in a trial of Ad26.COV2.S vaccine versus placebo. These TCRs come from a person aged 18-65 years who received the Ad26.COV2.S COVID-19 vaccine or a placebo. Each CDR3 is given with its conserved first and last residue. A D gene is named only where the DNA matches it firmly. The listing skips clone size in some rows; elsewhere it reads once, few, many or a size class.

CDR3aa | CDR3nt | v_gene | abundance | j_gene | d_gene
CATSRDLGGLYTGELFF | TGTGCCACCAGCAGAGATCTGGGGGGCCTTTATACCGGGGAGCTGTTTTTT | TRBV15 | NA | TRBJ2-2 | NA
CASSLATGYEQYF | TGTGCCAGCAGCCTAGCGACAGGGTACGAGCAGTACTTC | TRBV9 | NA | TRBJ2-7 | NA
CSVAATSSYNEQFF | TGCAGCGTTGCGGCTACGAGCTCCTACAATGAGCAGTTCTTC | TRBV29-1 | NA | TRBJ2-1 | NA
CATSRDVGSYEQYF | TGTGCCACCAGCAGAGATGTAGGGTCCTACGAGCAGTACTTC | TRBV15 | NA | TRBJ2-7 | NA
CASSYSRSNTEAFF | TGTGCCAGCAGTTACTCCCGAAGTAACACTGAAGCTTTCTTT | TRBV6-5 | NA | TRBJ1-1 | NA
CASSLWGPQETQYF | TGTGCCAGCAGTTTGTGGGGTCCTCAAGAGACCCAGTACTTC | TRBV27 | NA | TRBJ2-5 | NA
CAWSPPGYPGNTIYF | TGTGCCTGGAGCCCCCCAGGGTATCCTGGAAACACCATATATTTT | TRBV30 | NA | TRBJ1-3 | NA
CSVRTRVDQPQHF | TGCAGCGTTCGTACCAGGGTTGACCAGCCCCAGCATTTT | TRBV29-1 | NA | TRBJ1-5 | NA
CASSYNPGDGYTF | TGTGCCAGCAGTTACAACCCAGGGGATGGCTACACCTTC | TRBV12-3/TRBV12-4 | NA | TRBJ1-2 | NA
CASSYSDRTSHEAFF | TGTGCCAGCAGTTACTCCGACAGGACTTCCCATGAAGCTTTCTTT | TRBV6-5 | NA | TRBJ1-1 | NA
CASQSRSGSYEQYF | TGTGCCAGTCAGTCCCGGAGCGGGAGCTACGAGCAGTACTTC | TRBV19 | NA | TRBJ2-7 | TRBD2
CASSTTGLVPGELFF | TGTGCCAGCAGCACAACGGGACTAGTCCCCGGGGAGCTGTTTTTT | TRBV11-2 | NA | TRBJ2-2 | TRBD2
CASSEWPNSGEGNYGYTF | TGTGCCAGCAGTGAATGGCCTAATTCAGGGGAAGGTAACTATGGCTACACCTTC | TRBV6-1 | NA | TRBJ1-2 | NA
CAIGDGQGAYEQYF | TGTGCCATCGGGGATGGACAGGGGGCCTACGAGCAGTACTTC | TRBV10-3 | few | TRBJ2-7 | TRBD1
CASSLDQILSTDTQYF | TGTGCCAGCAGCTTGGATCAGATTTTAAGCACAGATACGCAGTATTTT | TRBV5-4 | once | TRBJ2-3 | NA
CASSLWTLNTEAFF | TGTGCCAGCAGCTTATGGACACTGAACACTGAAGCTTTCTTT | TRBV7-2 | NA | TRBJ1-1 | NA
CASSQGLAGGPTDTQYF | TGTGCCAGCAGCCAAGGACTAGCGGGAGGGCCCACGGATACGCAGTATTTT | TRBV14 | NA | TRBJ2-3 | TRBD2
CASSLAGTSTDTQYF | TGTGCCAGCAGTCTAGCGGGGACTAGCACAGATACGCAGTATTTT | TRBV6-5 | NA | TRBJ2-3 | TRBD2
CASSETGGELFF | TGTGCCAGCAGTGAAACCGGCGGGGAGCTGTTTTTT | TRBV6-1 | few | TRBJ2-2 | NA
CASSEDTLNTEAFF | TGTGCCAGTAGTGAAGACACCCTGAACACTGAAGCTTTCTTT | TRBV19 | NA | TRBJ1-1 | NA
CASSEGLSGNTIYF | TGTGCCAGCAGTGAAGGGCTATCTGGAAACACCATATATTTT | TRBV2 | NA | TRBJ1-3 | NA
CASRGPVDTQYF | TGTGCCAGCAGGGGCCCGGTTGATACGCAGTATTTT | TRBV2 | NA | TRBJ2-3 | NA
CASSSLAGGPNEQFF | TGTGCCAGCAGCTCCCTAGCGGGAGGACCCAATGAGCAGTTCTTC | TRBV11-2 | NA | TRBJ2-1 | TRBD2
CAWRPATNEKLFF | TGTGCCTGGAGGCCTGCAACTAATGAAAAACTGTTTTTT | TRBV30 | NA | TRBJ1-4 | NA